What follows describes a single T cell receptor (beta chain). Its antigen is not identified. The entry originates in a study of cytomegalovirus exposure and HLA in healthy donors. Findings of the study overall: A later analysis linked 15,000 to 20,000 TCR beta sequences to HLA alleles at 0.05 false discovery rate. Later analysis suggested links between common viral pathogens and several top significant clusters. An observed cluster of highly shared sequence variants was recorded as a likely sequencing artifact.

This PCR relied on a set of 60 Vbeta primers and 13 Jbeta primers. This table comes from immunoSEQ multiplex PCR, and its TCRdb copy is limited to in-frame clones, with some not included. The repertoire includes some 140,000 clones, 66% of them detected once, and about 1.5% sits in the top ten. Trimming stripped 2 bases from V and 2 bases from J, with 11 bases between. In germline, CDR1 is SGDLS, CDR2 YYNGEE. The CDR3 covers 14 residues. This chain connects TRBV9 to TRBJ2-7; weak D call: TRBD2 (6 bases). Sequencing input: PBMCs. This TCR was recovered from a human donor in good health. The CDR3: CASSVEGNTYEQYF. The CDR3 bases are TGTGCCAGCAGCGTGGAGGGAAACACCTACGAGCAGTACTTC.